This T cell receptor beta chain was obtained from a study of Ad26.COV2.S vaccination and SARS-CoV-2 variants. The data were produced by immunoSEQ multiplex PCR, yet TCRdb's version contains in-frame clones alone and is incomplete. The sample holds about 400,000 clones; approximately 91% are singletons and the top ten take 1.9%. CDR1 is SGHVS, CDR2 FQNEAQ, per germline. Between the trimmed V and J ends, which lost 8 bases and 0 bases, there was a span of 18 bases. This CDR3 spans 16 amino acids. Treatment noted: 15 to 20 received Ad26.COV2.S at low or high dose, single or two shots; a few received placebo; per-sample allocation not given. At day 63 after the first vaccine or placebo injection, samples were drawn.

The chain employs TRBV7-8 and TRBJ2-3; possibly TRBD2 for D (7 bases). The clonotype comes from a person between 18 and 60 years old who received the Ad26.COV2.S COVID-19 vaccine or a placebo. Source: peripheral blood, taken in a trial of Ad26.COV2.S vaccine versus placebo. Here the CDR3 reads CASGGGSGFSTDTQYF. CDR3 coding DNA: TGTGCCAGCGGGGGGGGCTCCGGGTTTAGCACAGATACGCAGTATTTT.